These T cell receptor beta chains were read from a single sample in a study of a mutant IDH1 vaccine in newly diagnosed glioma. TCRdb's copy holds only in-frame clones and misses some; the assay was immunoSEQ multiplex PCR. The sample consists of 30,000 to 35,000 clones, 45% to 70% of them appearing once. For these receptors, no antigen is known. The sequences come from PBMCs, collected from a glioma patient whose treatment included an IDH1 peptide vaccine. Source of these receptors: a woman aged 18-29 years with glioma. CDR3s include the opening cysteine and the closing phenylalanine or tryptophan. A D gene is named only where the DNA matches it firmly. A clone size is listed for some rows: how often the clone was seen (once, few, many), or a class if it is expanded.

clone_size | d_call | j_call | v_call | cdr3_nt | cdr3_aa
- | TRBD2 | TRBJ2-1 | TRBV5-1 | TGCGCCAGCAGCTCGGGACTAGCGGGAGGCCAAATACAGAATGAGCAGTTCTTC | CASSSGLAGGQIQNEQFF
- | - | TRBJ2-7 | TRBV7-9 | TGTGCCAGCAGCTCCCCACAGAGAGGAAACCCCGAGCAGTACTTC | CASSSPQRGNPEQYF
- | - | TRBJ2-7 | TRBV27 | TGTGCCAGCAGTTTGGGAGGCGGCTTTGCCTACGAGCAGTACTTC | CASSLGGGFAYEQYF
- | - | TRBJ1-3 | TRBV28 | TGTGCCAGCACCTCCCCCGGGACTAACGAAAACACCATATATTTT | CASTSPGTNENTIYF
few | - | TRBJ1-5 | TRBV30 | TGTGCCTGGAGTGTGTCGGCCCATCAGCCCCAGCATTTT | CAWSVSAHQPQHF
- | - | TRBJ2-5 | TRBV5-6 | TGTGCCAGCAGCTTGGAAGCCGGGCTGTACCAAGAGACCCAGTACTTC | CASSLEAGLYQETQYF
few | - | TRBJ1-5 | TRBV19 | TGTGCCAGTATAAGGTCGGTGGATAGCAATCAGCCCCAGCATTTT | CASIRSVDSNQPQHF
- | TRBD1 | TRBJ2-3 | TRBV7-2 | TGTGCCAGCAGCTTAACCGGGACAGGGGGCCCAGATACGCAGTATTTT | CASSLTGTGGPDTQYF
- | TRBD2 | TRBJ2-1 | TRBV5-1 | TGCGCCAGCAGCTTCATGAGCGGGAGCTACAATGAGCAGTTCTTC | CASSFMSGSYNEQFF
- | - | TRBJ2-1 | TRBV6-1 | TGTGCCAGCAGTGAGGCGGGGGCGGCCAATGAGCAGTTCTTC | CASSEAGAANEQFF
- | - | TRBJ2-1 | TRBV7-3 | TGTGCCAGCAGCCTCACAGGGCCGGATGAGCAGTTCTTC | CASSLTGPDEQFF
few | - | TRBJ1-2 | TRBV5-6 | TGTGCCAGCAGCAGTAGACAGGCTAACTATGGCTACACCTTC | CASSSRQANYGYTF
- | - | TRBJ2-7 | TRBV29-1 | TGCAGCGCCGGCGACGACTACTCCTACGAGCAGTACTTC | CSAGDDYSYEQYF
- | - | TRBJ2-7 | TRBV19 | TGTGCCAGTAGTATAGGAGGGGACTCCTACGAGCAGTACTTC | CASSIGGDSYEQYF
- | TRBD2 | TRBJ2-7 | TRBV7-2 | TGTGCCAGCAGCTTACTCAGACCGGGACTAGCGCCCTACGAGCAGTACTTC | CASSLLRPGLAPYEQYF
- | - | TRBJ1-5 | TRBV7-2 | TGTGCCAGCGGCAGCTTCTATGATCAGCCCCAGCATTTT | CASGSFYDQPQHF
few | TRBD1 | TRBJ2-7 | TRBV6-1 | TGTGCCAGCAGTGTCTTGGGACAGGGGGTATACGAGCAGTACTTC | CASSVLGQGVYEQYF
once | TRBD1 | TRBJ2-7 | TRBV10-3 | TGTGCCATCAGTGAGAAAGGAACAGGGGACGAGCAGTACTTT | CAISEKGTGDEQYF
- | - | TRBJ2-2 | TRBV7-7 | TGTGCTAGCAGCCAGCTAGCCCTCACCGGGGAGCTGTTTTTT | CASSQLALTGELFF
few | - | TRBJ2-3 | TRBV4-3 | TGCGCCAGCAGCCAAGATTCTGGCGGTAACACAGATACGCAGTATTTT | CASSQDSGGNTDTQYF
- | - | TRBJ2-2 | TRBV7-2 | TGTGCCAGCAGCAAGTCCCCCTCCTCGGGGGAGCTGTTTTTT | CASSKSPSSGELFF
- | - | TRBJ2-7 | TRBV30 | TGTGCCTTCAGTCGCCGGGGACTCTACGAGCAGTACTTC | CAFSRRGLYEQYF
- | - | TRBJ2-1 | TRBV7-2 | TGTGCCAGCAGCTTAGTTGGAGCGAACAATGAGCAGTTCTTC | CASSLVGANNEQFF
few | - | TRBJ2-1 | TRBV15 | TGTGCCACCAGCCCCTGGACTGGTATCAATGAGCAGTTCTTC | CATSPWTGINEQFF
- | TRBD1 | TRBJ1-2 | TRBV6-1 | TGTGCCAGCAGTGCCACTCGGACAGGGTCGGACTATGGCTACACCTTC | CASSATRTGSDYGYTF
- | - | TRBJ2-7 | TRBV5-4 | TGTGCCAGCAGCTTGGTCTCCGGGACCGAGCAGTACTTC | CASSLVSGTEQYF
few | - | TRBJ2-2 | TRBV5-1 | TGCGCCAGCAGAGCGAGCAGCGTGGGATCTTCCGGGGAGCTGTTTTTT | CASRASSVGSSGELFF
few | TRBD2 | TRBJ2-3 | TRBV7-2 | TGTGCCAGCAGACGAGGACTAGCAGATACGCAGTATTTT | CASRRGLADTQYF
- | - | TRBJ2-7 | TRBV5-5 | TGTGCCAGCAGCTTGAGACCCTCCTACGAGCAGTACTTC | CASSLRPSYEQYF
- | TRBD2 | TRBJ2-1 | TRBV7-2 | TGTGCCAGCAGCTCAGCGGGAGGGTCTTACAATGAGCAGTTCTTC | CASSSAGGSYNEQFF
few | TRBD1 | TRBJ1-2 | TRBV18 | TGTGCCAGCTCGCAGGGACAGGTCGAGCACTATGGCTACACCTTC | CASSQGQVEHYGYTF
- | - | TRBJ2-1 | TRBV5-1 | TGCGCCAGCAGCTACCCTACCGTGGGGGGGGCGGGGTACAATGAGCAGTTCTTC | CASSYPTVGGAGYNEQFF
few | - | TRBJ2-6 | TRBV19 | TGTGCCAGTACCAAAAAGGGAGGCGGAGGGGCCTCTGGGGCCAACGTCCTGACTTTC | CASTKKGGGGASGANVLTF
few | TRBD2 | TRBJ2-5 | TRBV9 | TGTGCCAGCAGCGTGGGACTAGCGGGAGGAGAAGAGACCCAGTACTTC | CASSVGLAGGEETQYF
- | - | TRBJ2-3 | TRBV4-1 | TGCGCCAGCAGCCAGGCATCGGGTGCGCGTAGCACAGATACGCAGTATTTT | CASSQASGARSTDTQYF
- | - | TRBJ2-7 | TRBV13 | TGTGCCAGCAGCTCACAGGGACTTGTCAGCTCCTACGAGCAGTACTTC | CASSSQGLVSSYEQYF
few | - | TRBJ1-1 | TRBV9 | TGTGCCAGCAGCGTTGAGAGCTTGAACACTGAAGCTTTCTTT | CASSVESLNTEAFF
few | - | TRBJ1-3 | TRBV7-2 | TGTGCCAGCAGCTTTACCATCGCCGCAAACACCATATATTTT | CASSFTIAANTIYF
- | TRBD1 | TRBJ1-4 | TRBV11-2 | TGTGCCAGCAGCTTAGCTATACAGGGGCTCGCTGAAAAACTGTTTTTT | CASSLAIQGLAEKLFF
- | - | TRBJ2-5 | TRBV13 | TGTGCCAGCAGCCCCCAATGGGTCCCGAATTACGACGTACTAGAGACCCAGTACTTC | CASSPQWVPNYDVLETQYF
- | - | TRBJ2-1 | TRBV27 | TGTGCCAGCAGTTTTACAGGAGTACCAAATGAGCAGTTCTTC | CASSFTGVPNEQFF
- | - | TRBJ2-2 | TRBV15 | TGTGCCACCAGCAGAGATGCGAACCTCGGGGAGCTGTTTTTT | CATSRDANLGELFF